This entry features one TCR beta chain sequence. The target antigen is unknown. This entry belongs to a study of Ad26.COV2.S vaccination and SARS-CoV-2 variants. Study outcomes and limitations: The TCR breadth and depth analyses may have produced an underestimate of total T cell responses. Compared with placebo recipients, vaccine recipients had higher spike-specific TCR breadth.

Trimming stripped 4 bases from V and 0 bases from J, with 9 bases between. Germline V gene sequence: CDR1 SQVTM, CDR2 ANQGSEA. CDR3 length: 14 residues. The treatment is: 15 to 20 received Ad26.COV2.S at low or high dose, single or two shots; about 5 received placebo; per-sample allocation not given. After the first vaccine or placebo injection, samples were drawn on day 63. The protocol was immunoSEQ multiplex PCR, while the TCRdb copy is restricted to in-frame clones and leaves out a portion. The profile shows some 410,000 clones, approximately 92% of them singletons. The clonotype was recovered from a person aged 18-60 years who received the Ad26.COV2.S COVID-19 vaccine or a placebo. The genes are TRBV29-1 and TRBJ2-2; D is possibly TRBD1 or TRBD2 (5 bases each). The source was peripheral blood, collected in a trial of Ad26.COV2.S vaccine versus placebo. CDR3 residues: CSVGDGTNTGELFF. The CDR3 DNA reads TGCAGCGTTGGGGACGGGACGAACACCGGGGAGCTGTTTTTT.